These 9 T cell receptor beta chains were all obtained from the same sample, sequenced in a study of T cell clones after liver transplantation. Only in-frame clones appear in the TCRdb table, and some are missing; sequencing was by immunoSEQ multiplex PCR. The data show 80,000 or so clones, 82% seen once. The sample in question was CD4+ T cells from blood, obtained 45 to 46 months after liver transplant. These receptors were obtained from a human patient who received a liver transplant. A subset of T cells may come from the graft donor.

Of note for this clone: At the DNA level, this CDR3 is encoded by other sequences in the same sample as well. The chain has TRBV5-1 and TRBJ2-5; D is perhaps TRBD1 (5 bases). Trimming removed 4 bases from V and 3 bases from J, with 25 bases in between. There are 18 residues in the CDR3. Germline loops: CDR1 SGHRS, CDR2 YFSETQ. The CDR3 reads CASSLYRLLGAREETQYF. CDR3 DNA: TGCGCCAGCAGCCTCTACAGGCTGTTGGGTGCTCGTGAAGAGACCCAGTACTTC.

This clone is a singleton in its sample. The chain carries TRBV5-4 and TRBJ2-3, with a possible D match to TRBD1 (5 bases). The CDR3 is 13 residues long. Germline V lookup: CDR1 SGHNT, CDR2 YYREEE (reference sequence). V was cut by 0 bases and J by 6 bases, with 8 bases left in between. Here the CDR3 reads CASSLGTSDTQYF. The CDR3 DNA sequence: TGTGCCAGCAGCTTGGGGACATCGGATACGCAGTATTTT.

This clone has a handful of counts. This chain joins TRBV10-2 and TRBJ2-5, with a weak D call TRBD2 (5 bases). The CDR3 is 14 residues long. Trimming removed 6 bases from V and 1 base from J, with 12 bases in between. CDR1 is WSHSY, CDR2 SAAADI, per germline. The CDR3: CASSLTRFQETQYF. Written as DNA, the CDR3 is TGCGCCAGCAGCCTCACTAGATTCCAAGAGACCCAGTACTTC.

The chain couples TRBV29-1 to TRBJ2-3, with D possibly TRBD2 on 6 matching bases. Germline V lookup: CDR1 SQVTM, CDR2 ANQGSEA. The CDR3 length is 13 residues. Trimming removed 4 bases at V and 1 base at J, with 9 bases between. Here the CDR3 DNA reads TGCAGCGTTGTGAGGAGGGGCACAGATACGCAGTATTTT. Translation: CSVVRRGTDTQYF.

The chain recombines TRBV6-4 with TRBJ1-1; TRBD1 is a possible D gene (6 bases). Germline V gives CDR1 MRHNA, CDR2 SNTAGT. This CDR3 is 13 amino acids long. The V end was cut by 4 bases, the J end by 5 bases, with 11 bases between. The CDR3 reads CASSAQQGTEAFF. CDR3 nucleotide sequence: TGTGCCAGCAGTGCCCAACAGGGTACTGAAGCTTTCTTT.

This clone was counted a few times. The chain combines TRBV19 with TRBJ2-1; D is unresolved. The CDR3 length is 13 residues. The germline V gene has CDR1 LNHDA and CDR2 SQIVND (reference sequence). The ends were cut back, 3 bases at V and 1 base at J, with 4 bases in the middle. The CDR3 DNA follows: TGTGCCAGTAGTATTAGTTCCTACAATGAGCAGTTCTTC. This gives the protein CASSISSYNEQFF. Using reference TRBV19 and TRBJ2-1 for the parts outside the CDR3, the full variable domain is DGGITQSPKYLFRKEGQNVTLSCEQNLNHDAMYWYRQDPGQGLRLIYYSQIVNDFQKGDIAEGYSVSREKKESFPLTVTSAQKNPTAFYLCASSISSYNEQFFGPGTRLTVL.

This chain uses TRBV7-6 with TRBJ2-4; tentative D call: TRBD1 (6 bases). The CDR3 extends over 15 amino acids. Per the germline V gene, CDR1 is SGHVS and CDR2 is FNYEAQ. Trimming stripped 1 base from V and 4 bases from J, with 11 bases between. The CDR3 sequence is CASSLETGPKNIQYF. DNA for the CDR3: TGTGCCAGCAGCTTAGAGACAGGCCCTAAAAACATTCAGTACTTC.

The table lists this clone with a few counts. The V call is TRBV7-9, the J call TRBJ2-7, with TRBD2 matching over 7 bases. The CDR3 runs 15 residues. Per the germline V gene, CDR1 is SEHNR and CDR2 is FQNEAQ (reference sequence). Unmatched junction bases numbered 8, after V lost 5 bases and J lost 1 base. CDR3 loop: CASSPMAGESYEQYF. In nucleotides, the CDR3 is TGTGCCAGCAGCCCCATGGCGGGAGAATCCTACGAGCAGTACTTC.

The CDR3 loop reads CASSTASSYEQYF. The CDR3 region has the DNA TGTGCCAGCAGCACCGCCAGCTCCTACGAGCAGTACTTC. This rearrangement joins TRBV7-2 to TRBJ2-7, with D hard to call. Germline CDR1 and CDR2: SGHTA and FQGNSA. Between the trimmed V and J ends, which lost 5 bases and 0 bases, there was a span of 8 bases. The CDR3 has 13 amino acids.